This is a list of T cell receptor beta chains from one sample in a study of T cells in Graves' hyperthyroidism and ophthalmopathy. TCRdb re-analysed the multiplex PCR reads in MiXCR, keeping a single row per CDR3 protein. The sample lists approximately 430,000 distinct CDR3 sequences; 15% to 18% were seen once. The sequenced material came from blood. The receptors stem from a woman aged 18-29 years with Graves' hyperthyroidism. Both conserved end residues are part of each CDR3. Each record gives: V gene, J gene, D gene, clone size, CDR3 DNA, CDR3 protein. The D gene is left open where the match is weak. Clone size is stated in some rows and not others, as once, few, many or a class when expanded.

v_gene: TRBV19
j_gene: TRBJ1-1
d_gene: TRBD1
abundance: many
CDR3nt: TGTGCCAGTAGTATGGTGACAGGGGACACTGAAGCTTTCTTT
CDR3aa: CASSMVTGDTEAFF

v_gene: TRBV12-3/TRBV12-4
j_gene: TRBJ1-6
d_gene: -
abundance: many
CDR3nt: TGTGCCAGCAGTTTAGATTTGGGAATAAATTCACCCCTCCACTTT
CDR3aa: CASSLDLGINSPLHF

v_gene: TRBV5-1
j_gene: TRBJ2-2
d_gene: TRBD1
abundance: many
CDR3nt: TGCGCCAGCAGCGCCGGGACAGGGTGGAGTAACGGGGAGCTGTTTTTT
CDR3aa: CASSAGTGWSNGELFF

v_gene: TRBV5-5
j_gene: TRBJ2-7
d_gene: -
abundance: many
CDR3nt: TGTGCCAGCAGCTTGGACGGCCTCTACGAGCAGTACTTC
CDR3aa: CASSLDGLYEQYF

v_gene: TRBV14
j_gene: TRBJ2-2
d_gene: -
abundance: -
CDR3nt: TGTGCCAGCAGCCTCCGTACCCCAAGGGAAGGCACCGGGGAGCTGTTTTTT
CDR3aa: CASSLRTPREGTGELFF

v_gene: TRBV7-9
j_gene: TRBJ2-2
d_gene: -
abundance: few
CDR3nt: TGTGCCAGCAGCTTAGTTGGACAATGGTCCGGGGAGCTGTTTTTT
CDR3aa: CASSLVGQWSGELFF

v_gene: TRBV7-9
j_gene: TRBJ1-5
d_gene: TRBD1
abundance: few
CDR3nt: TGTGCCAGCAGCTCACCCTCGGACAGGGTAGATCAGCCCCAGCATTTT
CDR3aa: CASSSPSDRVDQPQHF

v_gene: TRBV20-1
j_gene: TRBJ2-5
d_gene: TRBD2
abundance: -
CDR3nt: TGCAGTGCTAGATCCCCTTTAGCGGGGGTTTACCTAGAGGAGACCCAGTACTTC
CDR3aa: CSARSPLAGVYLEETQYF

v_gene: TRBV2
j_gene: TRBJ1-5
d_gene: -
abundance: many
CDR3nt: TGTGCCAGCAGCCAGGGTTACGGCAATCAGCCCCAGCATTTT
CDR3aa: CASSQGYGNQPQHF

v_gene: TRBV4-2
j_gene: TRBJ1-4
d_gene: -
abundance: many
CDR3nt: TGTGCCAGCAGCCAAGATGGGGGGCTAGATGAAAAACTGTTTTTT
CDR3aa: CASSQDGGLDEKLFF

v_gene: TRBV30
j_gene: TRBJ1-5
d_gene: -
abundance: many
CDR3nt: TGTGCCTGGAGCGGAATTTATAGCAATCAGCCCCAGCATTTT
CDR3aa: CAWSGIYSNQPQHF

v_gene: TRBV5-1
j_gene: TRBJ2-1
d_gene: TRBD2
abundance: many
CDR3nt: TGCGCCAGCAGCTTGGGAGGGGCTAGCGGGAGTATGGATGAGCAGTTCTTC
CDR3aa: CASSLGGASGSMDEQFF

v_gene: TRBV3-1
j_gene: TRBJ1-1
d_gene: TRBD1
abundance: -
CDR3nt: TGTGCCAGCAGCCAGGACAGGGGGCTGGCTTTCTTT
CDR3aa: CASSQDRGLAFF

v_gene: TRBV15
j_gene: TRBJ1-4
d_gene: -
abundance: -
CDR3nt: TGTGCCACCAGCAGAGATTTTACGGCAACTAATGAAAAACTGTTTTTT
CDR3aa: CATSRDFTATNEKLFF

v_gene: TRBV20-1
j_gene: TRBJ1-1
d_gene: -
abundance: many
CDR3nt: TGCAGTGCTGGGGATCCCCGAGCCGCTGAAGCTTTCTTT
CDR3aa: CSAGDPRAAEAFF

v_gene: TRBV6-1
j_gene: TRBJ1-5
d_gene: -
abundance: few
CDR3nt: TGTGCCAGCAGTTATCAGCCCCAGCATTTT
CDR3aa: CASSYQPQHF

v_gene: TRBV13
j_gene: TRBJ2-3
d_gene: -
abundance: -
CDR3nt: TGTGCCAGCAGTTCCCCCTCGGCGGGGACAGATACGCAGTATTTT
CDR3aa: CASSSPSAGTDTQYF

v_gene: TRBV30
j_gene: TRBJ2-1
d_gene: -
abundance: many
CDR3nt: TGTGCCTGGAGTGTGAAGGGCAATGAGCAGTTCTTC
CDR3aa: CAWSVKGNEQFF

v_gene: TRBV4-1
j_gene: TRBJ1-5
d_gene: TRBD1
abundance: many
CDR3nt: TGCGCCAGCAGCCCGGACAGGAACAATCAGCCCCAGCATTTT
CDR3aa: CASSPDRNNQPQHF

v_gene: TRBV5-6
j_gene: TRBJ2-4
d_gene: TRBD1
abundance: -
CDR3nt: TGTGCCAGCAGCTGGGACAGGGGAAACATTCAGTACTTC
CDR3aa: CASSWDRGNIQYF

v_gene: TRBV6-2/TRBV6-3
j_gene: TRBJ1-3
d_gene: -
abundance: few
CDR3nt: TGTGCCGGCAGTTACCGACAGGATGTCGGAAACACCATATATTTT
CDR3aa: CAGSYRQDVGNTIYF

v_gene: TRBV12-3/TRBV12-4
j_gene: TRBJ2-7
d_gene: TRBD1
abundance: many
CDR3nt: TGTGCCAGCAGTTCCTGGGACAGGTACTACGAGCAGTACTTC
CDR3aa: CASSSWDRYYEQYF

v_gene: TRBV19
j_gene: TRBJ1-1
d_gene: -
abundance: many
CDR3nt: TGTGCCAGTAGTATAGAAACCCGGGACATCGAAGCTTTCTTT
CDR3aa: CASSIETRDIEAFF

v_gene: TRBV2
j_gene: TRBJ2-1
d_gene: TRBD2
abundance: few
CDR3nt: TGTGCCAGCAGCGCCGGGACTATCTCCTACAATGAGCAGTTCTTC
CDR3aa: CASSAGTISYNEQFF

v_gene: TRBV12-3/TRBV12-4
j_gene: TRBJ2-1
d_gene: TRBD2
abundance: many
CDR3nt: TGTGCCAGCAGTTTCTTCCACGGCGGGAGCTCCTACAATGAGCAGTTCTTC
CDR3aa: CASSFFHGGSSYNEQFF

v_gene: TRBV6-1
j_gene: TRBJ1-2
d_gene: -
abundance: many
CDR3nt: TGTGCCAGCAGACCCGCGGGGTATGGCTACACCTTC
CDR3aa: CASRPAGYGYTF

v_gene: TRBV10-3
j_gene: TRBJ2-2
d_gene: -
abundance: few
CDR3nt: TGTGCCATCAGTGAGGGAAGAGGATACACCGGGGAGCTGTTTTTT
CDR3aa: CAISEGRGYTGELFF

v_gene: TRBV7-9
j_gene: TRBJ1-1
d_gene: -
abundance: many
CDR3nt: TGTGCCAGCAGCTTACTGGGTGGGGCTGAAGCTTTCTTT
CDR3aa: CASSLLGGAEAFF

v_gene: TRBV4-1
j_gene: TRBJ1-2
d_gene: -
abundance: many
CDR3nt: TGTGCCAGCAGTCAGGACGGGGACTATGGCTACACCTTC
CDR3aa: CASSQDGDYGYTF

v_gene: TRBV15
j_gene: TRBJ2-1
d_gene: -
abundance: few
CDR3nt: TGTGCCACCAGCACGGGGACTGAACTCAATGAGCAGTTCTTC
CDR3aa: CATSTGTELNEQFF

v_gene: TRBV29-1
j_gene: TRBJ2-2
d_gene: -
abundance: many
CDR3nt: TGCAGCCTCCCCATTAGGGCGGTAAACACCGGGGAGCTGTTTTTT
CDR3aa: CSLPIRAVNTGELFF

v_gene: TRBV12-3/TRBV12-4
j_gene: TRBJ2-7
d_gene: TRBD1
abundance: many
CDR3nt: TGTGCCAGCAGTCGTCGGATGCAGGGGGCCAACGAGCAGTACTTC
CDR3aa: CASSRRMQGANEQYF

v_gene: TRBV11-2
j_gene: TRBJ2-5
d_gene: -
abundance: many
CDR3nt: TGTGCCAGCAGCTCTTGGGGGTCAGAGACCCAGTACTTC
CDR3aa: CASSSWGSETQYF

v_gene: TRBV7-2
j_gene: TRBJ2-1
d_gene: -
abundance: many
CDR3nt: TGTGCCAGCAGCCTGTGGGTGGGCAGGGCGTTCTTC
CDR3aa: CASSLWVGRAFF

v_gene: TRBV5-6
j_gene: TRBJ2-1
d_gene: -
abundance: few
CDR3nt: TGTGCCAGCAGCTTAAGACCAGGGGATCTGTACAATGAGCAGTTCTTC
CDR3aa: CASSLRPGDLYNEQFF

v_gene: TRBV6-5
j_gene: TRBJ1-3
d_gene: -
abundance: many
CDR3nt: TGTGCCAGCAGTTACTCGTGGGGTCCCTCTGGAAACACCATATATTTT
CDR3aa: CASSYSWGPSGNTIYF